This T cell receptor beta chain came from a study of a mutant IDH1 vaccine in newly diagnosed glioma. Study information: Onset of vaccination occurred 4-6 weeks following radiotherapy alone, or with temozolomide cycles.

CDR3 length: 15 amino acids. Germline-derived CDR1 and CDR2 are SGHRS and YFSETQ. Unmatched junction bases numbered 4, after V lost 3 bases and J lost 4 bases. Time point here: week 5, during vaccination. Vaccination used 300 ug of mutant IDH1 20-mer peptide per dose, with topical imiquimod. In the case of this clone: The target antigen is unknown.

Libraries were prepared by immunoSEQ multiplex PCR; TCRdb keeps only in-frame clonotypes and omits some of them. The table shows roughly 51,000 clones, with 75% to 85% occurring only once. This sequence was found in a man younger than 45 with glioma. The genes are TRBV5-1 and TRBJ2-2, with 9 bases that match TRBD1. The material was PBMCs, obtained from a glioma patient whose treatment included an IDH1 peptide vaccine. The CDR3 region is CASSWTGEATGELFF. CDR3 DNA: TGCGCCAGCAGCTGGACAGGGGAGGCCACCGGGGAGCTGTTTTTT.